Given below is one T cell receptor (beta chain) in context. The germline gives CDR1 MDHEN, CDR2 SYDVKM. With 3 bases clipped from V and 4 bases from J, the junction kept 8 bases outside the gene matches. The CDR3 runs to 16 residues. The sample comes from a study of shared T cell receptors in the human thymus. TCRdb's copy holds only in-frame clones and misses some; the assay was immunoSEQ multiplex PCR. This table has roughly 560,000 clones, about 80% appearing once. The same data also contributed to another study, on human thymus T cells. That source reports: Corrective surgery for congenital heart defects was being performed on the healthy Finnish infants who were the donors. In corrective heart surgery, resections were taken, and these provided the thymus tissue. Thymic and blood repertoires showed apparently biased V and J gene usage.

This clonotype originated in a boy under two years old with a congenital heart defect. V gene TRBV28 combines with J gene TRBJ1-2, with 10 positions matching TRBD1. The sequenced material came from thymocytes. CDR3 sequence reads: CASSFLRRTGGYGYTF. DNA for the CDR3: TGTGCCAGCAGTTTTTTAAGAAGGACAGGGGGCTATGGCTACACCTTC.